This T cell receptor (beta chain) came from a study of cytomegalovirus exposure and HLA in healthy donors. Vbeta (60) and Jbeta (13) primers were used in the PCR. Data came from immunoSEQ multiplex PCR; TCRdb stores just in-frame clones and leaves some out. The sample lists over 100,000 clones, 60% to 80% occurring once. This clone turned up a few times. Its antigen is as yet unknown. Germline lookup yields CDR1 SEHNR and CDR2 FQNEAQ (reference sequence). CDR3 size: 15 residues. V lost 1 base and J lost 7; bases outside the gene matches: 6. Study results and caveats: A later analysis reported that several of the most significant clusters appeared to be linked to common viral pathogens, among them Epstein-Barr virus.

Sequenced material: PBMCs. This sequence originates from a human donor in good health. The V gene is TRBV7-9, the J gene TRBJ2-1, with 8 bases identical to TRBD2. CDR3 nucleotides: TGTGCCAGCAGCTTAGGTCAAGCGGGAGTGAATGAGCAGTTCTTC. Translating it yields CASSLGQAGVNEQFF. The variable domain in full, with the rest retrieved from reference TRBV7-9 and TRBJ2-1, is DTGVSQNPRHKITKRGQNVTFRCDPISEHNRLYWYRQTLGQGPEFLTYFQNEAQLEKSRLLSDRFSAERPKGSFSTLEIQRTEQGDSAMYLCASSLGQAGVNEQFFGPGTRLTVL.